The 13 T cell receptor beta chains listed next were all sequenced from one sample in a study of identical twins. MiXCR was run by TCRdb on the 5' RACE reads, yielding one entry per CDR3 protein. This sample has approximately 1.8 million distinct CDR3 sequences, with around 33% found just once. The sequencing sample was made of cord blood. The receptors were sampled from a newborn girl in good health.

This clonotype occurred a few times. The chain employs TRBV14 and TRBJ2-7; weak D call: TRBD1 (6 bases). With 1 base removed from V and 0 bases from J, the gap between germline ends came to 19 bases. Germline lookup yields CDR1 SGHDN and CDR2 FVKESK. The CDR3 is 18 residues long. In DNA form, the CDR3 reads TGTGCCAGCAGCCAAGTCTACTTTGACAGGAAACCCTCCTACGAGCAGTACTTC. Amino acids: CASSQVYFDRKPSYEQYF. Based on the CDR3 plus reference TRBV14 and TRBJ2-7, the full variable domain is EAGVTQFPSHSVIEKGQTVTLRCDPISGHDNLYWYRRVMGKEIKFLLHFVKESKQDESGMPNNRFLAERTGGTYSTLKVQPAELEDSGVYFCASSQVYFDRKPSYEQYFGPGTRLTVT.

A few counts support this clonotype. Here the CDR3 DNA reads TGTGCCAGCAGCCAATTCTACAGGGGGCTCAGGACAGATACGCAGTATTTT. This gives the protein CASSQFYRGLRTDTQYF. This chain links TRBV3-1 with TRBJ2-3; 9 nucleotides align to TRBD1. The CDR3 runs 17 residues. Germline assignment: CDR1 LGHDT and CDR2 YNNKEL (reference sequence). With 2 bases clipped from V and 3 bases from J, the junction kept 9 bases outside the gene matches.

This clonotype was recorded at least ten times. The rearrangement links TRBV10-3 to TRBJ2-1; D is unclear. From germline, CDR1 is ENHRY and CDR2 SYGVKD. CDR3 length equals 12 residues. Trimming took 0 bases from V and 9 from J, leaving 6 bases between them. The CDR3 reads CAISESKGEQFF. DNA for the CDR3: TGTGCCATCAGTGAGTCGAAGGGTGAGCAGTTCTTC.

This clonotype was counted between two and nine times. The chain combines TRBV29-1 with TRBJ2-5; 7 bases are shared with TRBD2. The length of the CDR3 is 13 residues. The J segment lost 11 bases and the V segment lost 0 bases, leaving 9 bases of the junction unmatched. CDR1 SQVTM and CDR2 ANQGSEA come from the germline V gene. CDR3 protein: CSVEEAGVNEQYF. The CDR3 nucleotides read TGCAGCGTTGAAGAGGCGGGAGTCAATGAGCAGTACTTC.

The chain carries TRBV12-3 or TRBV12-4 and TRBJ1-4, with unresolved D. The CDR3 totals 14 residues. V lost 5 bases, J lost 8 bases, and 15 bases lay in between. The CDR3, as DNA: TGTGCCAGCAGTCTGGTAGCGCCGGGGGAAAAACTGTTTTTT. Protein sequence: CASSLVAPGEKLFF.

The rearrangement links TRBV4-1 to TRBJ2-5, with D maybe TRBD2 (6 bases). CDR1 and CDR2 (germline): MGHRA, YSYEKL. V shed 1 base and J shed 5 bases, with 20 bases lying between them. This CDR3 spans 17 amino acids. The DNA for the CDR3 is TGCGCCAGCAGCCAAGTTGGTACGGGAGAAAGAAGGGAGACCCAGTACTTC. Protein product: CASSQVGTGERRETQYF.

The J gene is TRBJ2-3, the V gene TRBV13; D is possibly TRBD2 (5 bases). CDR3 size: 17 residues. Looked up from germline, CDR1 is PRHDT and CDR2 is FYEKMQ (reference sequence). Deletions cut 1 base from V and 4 bases from J, with 18 bases between. The CDR3 region has the DNA TGTGCCAGCAGCTTAGTTGTCGGGGTTGGTGACGCAGATACGCAGTATTTT. Translation gives CASSLVVGVGDADTQYF. Filled out from reference TRBV13 and TRBJ2-3, the complete variable domain reads AAGVIQSPRHLIKEKRETATLKCYPIPRHDTVYWYQQGPGQDPQFLISFYEKMQSDKGSIPDRFSAQQFSDYHSELNMSSLELGDSALYFCASSLVVGVGDADTQYFGPGTRLTVL.

This clonotype was recorded many times. This chain links TRBV29-1 with TRBJ2-1; D uncertain. The CDR3 spans 14 residues. V dropped 6 bases and J dropped 0 bases, with 12 bases sitting between them. Germline CDR1 reads SQVTM; CDR2 reads ANQGSEA. The CDR3 region is CSVSTRSSYNEQFF. CDR3 nucleotides: TGCAGCGTGTCGACACGGAGCTCCTACAATGAGCAGTTCTTC.

The table lists this clonotype with a count of one. The chain uses TRBV20-1 and TRBJ2-7; the match to TRBD2 covers 7 bases. This CDR3 is 13 amino acids long. The germline CDR1 and CDR2 sequences are DFQATT and SNEGSKA (reference sequence). V lost 3 bases, J lost 2 bases, and 4 bases stayed unmatched. The CDR3 DNA is TGCAGTGCTAGCGGGAGGATGGCCTACGAGCAGTACTTC. Translation: CSASGRMAYEQYF.

The chain has TRBV12-3 or TRBV12-4 and TRBJ1-1, with D hard to call. This CDR3 has 15 amino acids. V was cut by 5 bases and J by 0 bases, with 13 bases left in between. CDR3 DNA sequence: TGTGCCAGCAGTCCCGAAGCTAGGGTGAACACTGAAGCTTTCTTT. Translation gives CASSPEARVNTEAFF.

The table lists this clonotype with a few counts. This chain connects TRBV7-8 to TRBJ2-3; 9 bases match TRBD2. The CDR3 extends over 20 amino acids. The V gene's germline CDR1 is SGHVS and CDR2 FQNEAQ. Trimming removed 2 bases from V and 2 bases from J; junction bases left unmatched: 17. The CDR3: CASSLLLAGARPPHTDTQYF. In nucleotides, the CDR3 is TGTGCCAGCAGCTTATTATTAGCGGGAGCCCGCCCGCCTCACACAGATACGCAGTATTTT.

In this sample, this clonotype turned up many times. The chain is built from TRBV5-1 and TRBJ1-1, with D possibly matching TRBD1 (6 bases). This CDR3 contains 11 residues. Germline loops: CDR1 SGHRS, CDR2 YFSETQ. V was clipped by 4 bases and J by 5 bases, with 6 bases between them. Here the CDR3 DNA reads TGCGCCAGCAGCGGGACAACTGAAGCTTTCTTT. Protein sequence: CASSGTTEAFF. The entire variable domain, with the rest obtained from reference TRBV5-1 and TRBJ1-1, is as follows: KAGVTQTPRYLIKTRGQQVTLSCSPISGHRSVSWYQQTPGQGLQFLFEYFSETQRNKGNFPGRFSGRQFSNSRSEMNVSTLELGDSALYLCASSGTTEAFFGQGTRLTVV.

This clonotype was counted a few times. One junction end does not reproduce the germline sequence, and a read error may be involved. V is TRBV12-3 or TRBV12-4 and J is TRBJ2-3; TRBD2 aligns across 11 bases. The length of the CDR3 is 16 residues. In DNA, the CDR3 is TGTGCCAGCAGTCCCGGGGTACTAGCGGGAGTAGATACGCCGTATTTT. It is translated as CASSPGVLAGVDTPYF.